The clone carrying this TCR beta chain occurred a few times. What it recognizes is unknown. CDR3 size: 18 residues. Germline CDR1 and CDR2: SEHNR and FQNEAQ (reference sequence). With 5 bases removed from V and 2 bases from J, the gap between germline ends came to 23 bases. This entry belongs to a study of T cell responses to AZD1222 COVID-19 vaccine. Study-level points and caveats: Spike-specific TCR breadth and depth both grew after two AZD1222 doses. Donors in the cohort were predominantly white British and more often female, and clonal diversity was possibly underestimated. Spike was spanned by vaccine-associated CD4 TCRs, with dominance at 160-218 and 743-854. Repertoire samples came only from after the peak T cell response.

Some clones are missing from TCRdb's copy, which holds only in-frame ones; the method was immunoSEQ multiplex PCR. The sample has fewer than 200,000 clones, around 89% seen once; the top ten hold approximately 4.3%. V and J are TRBV7-9 and TRBJ2-3; D is perhaps TRBD1 or TRBD2 (5 bases each). The material was peripheral blood, obtained 28 days after the second AZD1222 dose. The source is an adult who received the AZD1222 COVID-19 vaccine. The CDR3 is CASSPKRGPGRPTDTQYF. CDR3 DNA: TGTGCCAGCAGCCCTAAACGGGGTCCGGGGCGGCCCACAGATACGCAGTATTTT.